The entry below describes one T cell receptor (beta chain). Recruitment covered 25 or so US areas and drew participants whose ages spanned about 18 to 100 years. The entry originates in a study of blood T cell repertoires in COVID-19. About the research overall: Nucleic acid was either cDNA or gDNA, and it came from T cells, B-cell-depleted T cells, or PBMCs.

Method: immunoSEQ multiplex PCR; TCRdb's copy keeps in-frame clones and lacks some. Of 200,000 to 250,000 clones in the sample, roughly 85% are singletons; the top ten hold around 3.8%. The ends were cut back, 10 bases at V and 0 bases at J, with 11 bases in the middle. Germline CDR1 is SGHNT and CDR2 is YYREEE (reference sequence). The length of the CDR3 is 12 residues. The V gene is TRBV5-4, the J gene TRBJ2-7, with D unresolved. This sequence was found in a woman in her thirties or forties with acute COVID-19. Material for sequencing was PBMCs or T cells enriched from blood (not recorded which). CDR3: CASRGSSYEQYF. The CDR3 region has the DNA TGTGCCTCGCGCGGAAGCTCCTACGAGCAGTACTTC. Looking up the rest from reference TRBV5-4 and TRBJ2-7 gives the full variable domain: ETGVTQSPTHLIKTRGQQVTLRCSSQSGHNTVSWYQQALGQGPQFIFQYYREEENGRGNFPPRFSGLQFPNYSSELNVNALELDDSALYLCASRGSSYEQYFGPGTRLTVT.